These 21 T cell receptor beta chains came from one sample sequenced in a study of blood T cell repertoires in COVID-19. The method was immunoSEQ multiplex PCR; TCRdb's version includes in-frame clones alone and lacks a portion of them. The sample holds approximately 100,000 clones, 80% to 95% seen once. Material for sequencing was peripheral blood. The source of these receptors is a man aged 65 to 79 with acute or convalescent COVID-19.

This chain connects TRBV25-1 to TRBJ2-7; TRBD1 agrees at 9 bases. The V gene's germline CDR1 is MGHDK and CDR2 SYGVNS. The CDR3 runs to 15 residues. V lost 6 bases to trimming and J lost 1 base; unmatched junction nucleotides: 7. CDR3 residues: CASSKTGTGSYEQYF. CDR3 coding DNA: TGTGCCAGCAGCAAAACCGGGACAGGGTCCTACGAGCAGTACTTC.

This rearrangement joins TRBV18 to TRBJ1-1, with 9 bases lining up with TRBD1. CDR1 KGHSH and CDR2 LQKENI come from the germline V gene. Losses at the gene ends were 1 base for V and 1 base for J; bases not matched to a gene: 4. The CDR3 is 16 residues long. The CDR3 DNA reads TGTGCCAGCTCACCACGCTTGGGACAGGGGAACACTGAAGCTTTCTTT. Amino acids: CASSPRLGQGNTEAFF.

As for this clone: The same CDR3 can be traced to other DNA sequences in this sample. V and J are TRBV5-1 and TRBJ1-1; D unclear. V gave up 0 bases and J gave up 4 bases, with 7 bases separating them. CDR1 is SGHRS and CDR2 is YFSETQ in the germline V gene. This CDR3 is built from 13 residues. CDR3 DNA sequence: TGCGCCAGCAGCTTGGTGCCCGGCACTGAAGCTTTCTTT. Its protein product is CASSLVPGTEAFF. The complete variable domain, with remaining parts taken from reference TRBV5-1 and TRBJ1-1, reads KAGVTQTPRYLIKTRGQQVTLSCSPISGHRSVSWYQQTPGQGLQFLFEYFSETQRNKGNFPGRFSGRQFSNSRSEMNVSTLELGDSALYLCASSLVPGTEAFFGQGTRLTVV.

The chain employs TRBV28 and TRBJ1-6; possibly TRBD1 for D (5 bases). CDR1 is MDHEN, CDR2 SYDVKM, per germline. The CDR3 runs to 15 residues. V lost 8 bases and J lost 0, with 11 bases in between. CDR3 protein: CASGGGSSYNSPLHF. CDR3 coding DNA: TGTGCCAGCGGGGGGGGGAGCTCCTATAATTCACCCCTCCACTTT.

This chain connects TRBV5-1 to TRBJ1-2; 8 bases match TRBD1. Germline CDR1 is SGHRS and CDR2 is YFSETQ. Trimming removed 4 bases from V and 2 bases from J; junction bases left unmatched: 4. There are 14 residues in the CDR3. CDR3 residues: CASSPWTGNYGYTF. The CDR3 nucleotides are TGCGCCAGCAGCCCCTGGACAGGGAACTATGGCTACACCTTC.

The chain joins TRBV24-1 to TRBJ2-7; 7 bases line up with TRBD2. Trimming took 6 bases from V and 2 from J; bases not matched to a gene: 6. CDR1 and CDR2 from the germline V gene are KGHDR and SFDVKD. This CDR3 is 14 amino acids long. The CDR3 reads CATSPSGKAYEQYF. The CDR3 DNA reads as TGTGCCACCAGTCCTAGCGGAAAGGCCTACGAGCAGTACTTC.

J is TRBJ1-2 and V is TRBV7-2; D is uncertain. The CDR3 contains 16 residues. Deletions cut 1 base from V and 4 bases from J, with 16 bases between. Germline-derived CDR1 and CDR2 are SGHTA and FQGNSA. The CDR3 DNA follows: TGTGCCAGCAGCTTAGTCCAGGTCGGTGGATCCTATGGCTACACCTTC. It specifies CASSLVQVGGSYGYTF.

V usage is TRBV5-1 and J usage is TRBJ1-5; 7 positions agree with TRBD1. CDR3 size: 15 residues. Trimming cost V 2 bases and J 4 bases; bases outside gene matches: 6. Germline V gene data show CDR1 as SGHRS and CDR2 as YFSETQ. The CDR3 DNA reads TGCGCCAGCAGCTTCCAGGGGGATCGTAATCAGCCCCAGCATTTT. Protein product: CASSFQGDRNQPQHF.

CDR3 sequence reads: CASSPSGGATYEQYF. The CDR3, as DNA: TGTGCCAGCAGTCCTAGCGGGGGGGCAACCTACGAGCAGTACTTC. The chain employs TRBV27 and TRBJ2-7; TRBD2 aligns across 12 bases. The length of the CDR3 is 15 residues. Germline CDR1 MNHEY, CDR2 SMNVEV (reference sequence). The junction had 4 bases not matched to a gene; V was cut back by 5 bases and J by 2 bases.

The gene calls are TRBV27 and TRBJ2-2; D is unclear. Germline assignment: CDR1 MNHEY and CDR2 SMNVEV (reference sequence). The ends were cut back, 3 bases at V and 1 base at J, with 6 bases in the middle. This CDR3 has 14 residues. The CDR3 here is CASSFLGNTGELFF. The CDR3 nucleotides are TGTGCCAGCAGTTTTCTCGGGAACACCGGGGAGCTGTTTTTT.

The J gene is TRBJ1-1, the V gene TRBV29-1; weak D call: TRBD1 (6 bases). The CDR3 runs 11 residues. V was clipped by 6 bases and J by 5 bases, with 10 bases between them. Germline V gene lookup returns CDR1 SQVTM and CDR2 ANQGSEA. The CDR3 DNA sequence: TGCAGCGTACAGGGATCGACTGAAGCTTTCTTT. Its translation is CSVQGSTEAFF.

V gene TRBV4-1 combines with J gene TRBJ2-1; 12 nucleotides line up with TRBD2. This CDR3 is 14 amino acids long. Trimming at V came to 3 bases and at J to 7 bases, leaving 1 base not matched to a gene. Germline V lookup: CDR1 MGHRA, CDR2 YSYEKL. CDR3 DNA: TGCGCCAGCAGCCAGACTAGCGGGAGAAATGAGCAGTTCTTC. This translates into CASSQTSGRNEQFF.

The CDR3 nucleotides are TGTGCCAGCCCTCAGGGTCGGGCTCGTGAAAAACTGTTTTTT. Its translation: CASPQGRAREKLFF. J is TRBJ1-4 and V is TRBV27, with a possible D match to TRBD1 (5 bases). V lost 8 bases, J lost 7 bases, and 17 bases lay in between. The CDR3 contains 14 residues. Germline V gene lookup returns CDR1 MNHEY and CDR2 SMNVEV (reference sequence).

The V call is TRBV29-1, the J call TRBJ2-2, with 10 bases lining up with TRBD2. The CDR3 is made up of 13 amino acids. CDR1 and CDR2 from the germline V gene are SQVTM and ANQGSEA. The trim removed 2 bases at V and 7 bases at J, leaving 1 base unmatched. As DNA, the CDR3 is TGCAGCGTTGAACTAGCGGGAGTCGGGGAGCTGTTTTTT. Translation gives CSVELAGVGELFF.

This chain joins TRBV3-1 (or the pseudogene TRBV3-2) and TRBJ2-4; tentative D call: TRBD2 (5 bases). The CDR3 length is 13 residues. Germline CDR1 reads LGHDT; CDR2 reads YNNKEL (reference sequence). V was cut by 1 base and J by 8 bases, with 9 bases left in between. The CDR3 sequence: CASSQGERDIQYF. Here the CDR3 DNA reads TGTGCCAGCAGCCAAGGAGAGAGGGACATTCAGTACTTC.

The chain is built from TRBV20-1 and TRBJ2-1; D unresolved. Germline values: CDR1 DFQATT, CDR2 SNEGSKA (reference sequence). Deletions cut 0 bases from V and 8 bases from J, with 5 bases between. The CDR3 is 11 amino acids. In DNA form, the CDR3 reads TGCAGTGCTAGAGATTTCGATGAGCAGTTCTTC. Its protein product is CSARDFDEQFF.

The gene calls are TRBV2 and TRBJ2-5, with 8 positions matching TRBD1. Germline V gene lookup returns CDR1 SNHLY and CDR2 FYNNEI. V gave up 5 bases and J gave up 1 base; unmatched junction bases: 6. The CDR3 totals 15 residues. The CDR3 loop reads CASSRQGTFQETQYF. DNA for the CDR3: TGTGCCAGCAGTCGACAGGGGACCTTCCAAGAGACCCAGTACTTC.

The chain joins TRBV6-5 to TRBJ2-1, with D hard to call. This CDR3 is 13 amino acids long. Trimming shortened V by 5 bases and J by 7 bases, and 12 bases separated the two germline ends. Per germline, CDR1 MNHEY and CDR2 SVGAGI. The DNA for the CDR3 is TGTGCCAGCAGTCCTACCGCTAGTAATGAGCAGTTCTTC. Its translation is CASSPTASNEQFF.

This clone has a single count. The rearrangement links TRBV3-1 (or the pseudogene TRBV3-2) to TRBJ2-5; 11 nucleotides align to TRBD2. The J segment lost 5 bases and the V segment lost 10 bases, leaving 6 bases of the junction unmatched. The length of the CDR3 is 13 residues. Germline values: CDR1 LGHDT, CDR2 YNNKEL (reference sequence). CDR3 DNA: TGTGCCATAGCGGGGGGGCCTGGGGAGACCCAGTACTTC. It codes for CAIAGGPGETQYF.

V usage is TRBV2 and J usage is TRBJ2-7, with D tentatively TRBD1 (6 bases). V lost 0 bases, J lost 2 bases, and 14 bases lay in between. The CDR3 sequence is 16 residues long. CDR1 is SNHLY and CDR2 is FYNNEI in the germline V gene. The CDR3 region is CASSEARLTGTYEQYF. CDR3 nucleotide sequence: TGTGCCAGCAGTGAAGCGCGGCTGACAGGTACCTACGAGCAGTACTTC.

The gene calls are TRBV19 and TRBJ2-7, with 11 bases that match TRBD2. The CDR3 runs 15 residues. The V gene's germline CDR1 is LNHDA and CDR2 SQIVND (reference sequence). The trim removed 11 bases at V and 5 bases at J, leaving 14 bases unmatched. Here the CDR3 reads CAGNLRASGRNEQYF. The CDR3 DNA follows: TGTGCCGGGAACTTGCGGGCTAGCGGGAGGAACGAGCAGTACTTC. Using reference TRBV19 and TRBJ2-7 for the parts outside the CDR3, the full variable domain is DGGITQSPKYLFRKEGQNVTLSCEQNLNHDAMYWYRQDPGQGLRLIYYSQIVNDFQKGDIAEGYSVSREKKESFPLTVTSAQKNPTAFYLCAGNLRASGRNEQYFGPGTRLTVT.